These 26 T cell receptor beta chains originate from one sample sequenced in a study of T cells in Graves' hyperthyroidism and ophthalmopathy. Using RNA transcripts as the source, TCR beta CDR3 regions were amplified. With the HTBI primer set, the TCR CDR3 went through a first round of RT-PCR. One entry per CDR3 protein results from TCRdb running MiXCR on the multiplex PCR reads. The sample holds 700,000 or so distinct CDR3 sequences, approximately 16% seen once. The sequenced sample consisted of blood. These receptor sequences come from a man aged 18 to 30 with Graves' hyperthyroidism.

This clonotype showed up just a few times. The chain joins TRBV3-1 to TRBJ2-3; weak D call: TRBD2 (5 bases). CDR1 is LGHDT, CDR2 YNNKEL, per germline (reference sequence). Trimming shortened V by 0 bases and J by 2 bases, and 15 bases separated the two germline ends. The CDR3 spans 17 residues. CDR3 in DNA: TGTGCCAGCAGCCAAGAAGGCCTCCTGAGGGACACAGATACGCAGTATTTT. It codes for CASSQEGLLRDTDTQYF.

There are a few counts of this clonotype. The chain links TRBV6-1 to TRBJ1-5; D is uncertain. The germline gives CDR1 MNHNS, CDR2 SASEGT. This CDR3 spans 13 amino acids. Trimming stripped 2 bases from V and 7 bases from J, with 9 bases between. The CDR3 sequence is CASSETGSQPQHF. Here the CDR3 DNA reads TGTGCCAGCAGTGAAACGGGGTCCCAGCCCCAGCATTTT.

V is TRBV20-1 and J is TRBJ2-3; no firm D call. Germline CDR1 and CDR2: DFQATT and SNEGSKA (reference sequence). V gave up 6 bases and J gave up 0 bases, with 10 bases separating them. This CDR3 has 13 residues. The CDR3 loop reads CSAWFSSTDTQYF. In nucleotides, the CDR3 is TGCAGTGCCTGGTTTTCTAGCACAGATACGCAGTATTTT.

In this sample, this clonotype turned up many times. V is TRBV6-2 or TRBV6-3 and J is TRBJ2-3, with 10 bases identical to TRBD2. Trimming at V came to 8 bases and at J to 2 bases, leaving 13 bases not matched to a gene. Germline CDR1 is MNHEY and CDR2 is SVGEGT. The CDR3 is 17 residues long. CDR3 in amino acids: CASSHGSGRAVTDTQYF. As DNA, the CDR3 is TGTGCCAGCTCCCACGGGAGCGGGAGGGCCGTCACAGATACGCAGTATTTT.

In this sample, this clonotype turned up many times. This sequence joins TRBV18 and TRBJ2-3; D is uncertain. Germline values: CDR1 KGHSH, CDR2 LQKENI. The V gene lost 8 bases and the J gene lost 8 bases, with 14 bases spanning the gap. The CDR3 runs to 12 residues. The chain's CDR3 is CASSPPGGTQYF. In DNA form, the CDR3 reads TGTGCCAGCAGCCCTCCGGGTGGTACGCAGTATTTT. Full variable domain (outside the CDR3, taken from reference TRBV18 and TRBJ2-3): NAGVMQNPRHLVRRRGQEARLRCSPMKGHSHVYWYRQLPEEGLKFMVYLQKENIIDESGMPKERFSAEFPKEGPSILRIQQVVRGDSAAYFCASSPPGGTQYFGPGTRLTVL.

This clonotype has ten or more counts. The chain employs TRBV12-3 or TRBV12-4 and TRBJ1-2; D unclear. Trimming removed 3 bases from V and 8 bases from J, with 13 bases in between. The CDR3 is 13 amino acids. CDR3 protein: CASSFGALGGYTF. For the CDR3, the DNA is TGTGCCAGCAGTTTCGGCGCCTTGGGCGGCTACACCTTC.

This clonotype was seen only a few times. The chain couples TRBV18 to TRBJ1-2; the D gene is possibly TRBD1 (6 bases). Germline V gene lookup returns CDR1 KGHSH and CDR2 LQKENI. The CDR3 spans 17 residues. V was pared by 4 bases and J by 1 base, with 19 bases between. The CDR3 reads CASSLLGQPPRNYGYTF. Here the CDR3 DNA reads TGTGCCAGCTCACTATTAGGACAGCCGCCCCGTAACTATGGCTACACCTTC. Looking up the rest from reference TRBV18 and TRBJ1-2 gives the full variable domain: NAGVMQNPRHLVRRRGQEARLRCSPMKGHSHVYWYRQLPEEGLKFMVYLQKENIIDESGMPKERFSAEFPKEGPSILRIQQVVRGDSAAYFCASSLLGQPPRNYGYTFGSGTRLTVV.

This clonotype was detected ten times or more. This rearrangement joins TRBV2 to TRBJ2-5; 9 bases agree with TRBD2. V shed 4 bases, J shed 3 bases, and the junction held 0 bases outside the gene matches. The length of the CDR3 is 13 residues. Germline CDR1 and CDR2: SNHLY and FYNNEI. This CDR3 reads CASSVAGEETQYF. DNA of the CDR3: TGTGCCAGCAGTGTAGCGGGAGAAGAGACCCAGTACTTC. Full variable domain (outside the CDR3, taken from reference TRBV2 and TRBJ2-5): EPEVTQTPSHQVTQMGQEVILRCVPISNHLYFYWYRQILGQKVEFLVSFYNNEISEKSEIFDDQFSVERPDGSNFTLKIRSTKLEDSAMYFCASSVAGEETQYFGPGTRLLVL.

This clonotype was picked up a small number of times. The CDR3 here is CASTQIGGLLYGYTF. The CDR3 bases are TGTGCCAGCACCCAAATAGGGGGACTCCTTTATGGCTACACCTTC. The chain recombines TRBV6-1 with TRBJ1-2; TRBD1 is a possible D gene (6 bases). The V gene lost 7 bases and the J gene lost 5 bases, with 20 bases spanning the gap. Germline V CDR1 and CDR2: MNHNS, SASEGT. The CDR3 runs 15 residues.

DNA for the CDR3: TGTGCCAGCAGCCAACTCCCCGGACAAAGCACAGATACGCAGTATTTT. As protein: CASSQLPGQSTDTQYF. The rearrangement links TRBV3-1 to TRBJ2-3; possible D gene TRBD1, 5 bases. Trimming took off 2 bases at V and 0 bases at J, with 12 bases between the two ends. Germline V CDR1 and CDR2: LGHDT, YNNKEL (reference sequence). CDR3 length: 16 residues.

This clonotype has just a few counts. The conserved closing phenylalanine or tryptophan is absent in this CDR3, likely reflecting a read error. V and J are TRBV18 and TRBJ2-7; D possibly corresponds to TRBD2 (6 bases). The germline gives CDR1 KGHSH, CDR2 LQKENI. There are 15 residues in the CDR3. V lost 3 bases and J lost 6, with 18 bases in between. In DNA, the CDR3 is TGTGCCAGCTCACCGGAAGATCCTTGGAGGGGCGAGCAGTACCTC. Amino acid sequence: CASSPEDPWRGEQYL.

This clonotype was recorded many times. The gene calls are TRBV7-9 and TRBJ2-7, with 10 bases matching TRBD1. Germline V CDR1 and CDR2: SEHNR, FQNEAQ (reference sequence). V was pared by 5 bases and J by 5 bases, with 6 bases of the junction left unmatched. This CDR3 comprises 14 residues. Here the CDR3 reads CASSLRDRGNEQYF. The CDR3 DNA reads TGTGCCAGCAGCCTAAGGGACAGGGGCAACGAGCAGTACTTC.

Many counts were recorded for this clonotype. The genes are TRBV18 and TRBJ2-3; D tentatively reads TRBD1 or TRBD2 (5 bases each). Germline loops: CDR1 KGHSH, CDR2 LQKENI. Trimming pared 5 bases from V and 6 bases from J, leaving 18 bases between. CDR3 length: 15 residues. CDR3 sequence reads: CASSRPEGYQDTQYF. CDR3 DNA sequence: TGTGCCAGCTCAAGGCCTGAGGGGTATCAGGATACGCAGTATTTT.

This clonotype came up a few times. This chain joins TRBV14 and TRBJ2-1; 8 nucleotides line up with TRBD1. The trim removed 4 bases at V and 5 bases at J, leaving 4 bases unmatched. Germline V gives CDR1 SGHDN, CDR2 FVKESK. The CDR3 runs to 14 residues. CDR3 sequence: CASSLGQGHNEQFF. CDR3 nucleotide sequence: TGTGCCAGCAGCCTTGGACAGGGACACAATGAGCAGTTCTTC. Full variable domain (rest looked up from reference TRBV14 and TRBJ2-1): EAGVTQFPSHSVIEKGQTVTLRCDPISGHDNLYWYRRVMGKEIKFLLHFVKESKQDESGMPNNRFLAERTGGTYSTLKVQPAELEDSGVYFCASSLGQGHNEQFFGPGTRLTVL.

In its sample, this clonotype was seen many times. The V gene is TRBV28, the J gene TRBJ2-3; TRBD2 matches at 7 bases. J lost 6 bases, V lost 5 bases, and 5 bases had no gene match. Germline values: CDR1 MDHEN, CDR2 SYDVKM. The CDR3 covers 13 residues. CDR3 in amino acids: CASSTPLADTQYF. The DNA for the CDR3 is TGTGCCAGCAGTACCCCACTAGCGGATACGCAGTATTTT.

In this sample, this clonotype turned up many times. The V call is TRBV7-9, the J call TRBJ1-4; no definite D call. Germline loops: CDR1 SEHNR, CDR2 FQNEAQ (reference sequence). The CDR3 spans 11 residues. V was pared by 10 bases and J by 8 bases, with 11 bases between. CDR3 nucleotides: TGTGCCATCACTTACGGCGAAAAACTGTTTTTT. This sequence encodes CAITYGEKLFF.

This clonotype was counted ten times or more. The J gene is TRBJ1-1, the V gene TRBV30; weak D call: TRBD1 (5 bases). The CDR3 contains 13 residues. V gave up 7 bases and J gave up 5 bases, with 17 bases separating them. Germline loops: CDR1 GTSNPN, CDR2 SVGIG (reference sequence). CDR3 in DNA: TGTGCCTCCGCCAGACAGCAGGGAACTGAAGCTTTCTTT. It translates to CASARQQGTEAFF.

The gene calls are TRBV9 and TRBJ1-1, with D possibly matching TRBD1 (5 bases). There are 14 residues in the CDR3. CDR1 is SGDLS and CDR2 is YYNGEE in the germline V gene. The V end lost 4 bases, the J end lost 1 base, and 11 bases lay between the germline ends. In DNA, the CDR3 is TGTGCCAGCAGCCCGGCAGGGACGAACACTGAAGCTTTCTTT. Translation: CASSPAGTNTEAFF.

This clonotype was recorded at least ten times. The chain joins TRBV20-1 to TRBJ2-3; no clear D. The germline V gene has CDR1 DFQATT and CDR2 SNEGSKA (reference sequence). Trimming stripped 3 bases from V and 1 base from J, with 8 bases between. CDR3 length: 13 amino acids. The CDR3 DNA follows: TGCAGTGCTAGTCCCACGGGCACAGATACGCAGTATTTT. Encoded protein: CSASPTGTDTQYF.

This clonotype was observed many times. The chain recombines TRBV30 with TRBJ2-3, with 8 bases matching TRBD2. The CDR3 length is 16 residues. Trimming cost V 0 bases and J 4 bases; bases outside gene matches: 9. Per germline, CDR1 GTSNPN and CDR2 SVGIG (reference sequence). The CDR3 loop reads CAWSVRLAIGSDTQYF. The DNA for the CDR3 is TGTGCCTGGAGTGTACGACTAGCGATCGGGTCAGATACGCAGTATTTT.

This clonotype was seen ten or more times. The chain carries TRBV15 and TRBJ1-2; 7 positions agree with TRBD1. CDR3 size: 13 residues. V shed 3 bases, J shed 8 bases, and the junction held 6 bases outside the gene matches. CDR1 and CDR2 (germline): LNHNV, YYDKDF (reference sequence). The DNA of the CDR3 is TGTGCCACCAGCAGTCGCACAGGGGACGGCTACACCTTC. This codes for CATSSRTGDGYTF.

The CDR3 coding sequence is TGCGCCAGCAGCCAAGCGAGCGGGAGCTACGAGCAGTACTTC. This gives the protein CASSQASGSYEQYF. The J gene is TRBJ2-7, the V gene TRBV4-1; 8 positions agree with TRBD2. CDR1 is MGHRA, CDR2 YSYEKL, per germline. Trimming removed 1 base from V and 3 bases from J; junction bases left unmatched: 2. The CDR3 runs 14 residues.

In regard to this clonotype: Just one base apart from a much larger clone, this may be a read error. V usage is TRBV28 and J usage is TRBJ2-3; D gene unclear. The CDR3 has 14 residues. Per the germline V gene, CDR1 is MDHEN and CDR2 is SYDVKM. V was pared by 6 bases and J by 5 bases, with 15 bases between. The CDR3 region is CASRRRSEEDTQYF. For the CDR3, the DNA is TGTGCCAGCAGGCGCAGGTCAGAGGAAGATACGCAGTATTTT.

The V gene is TRBV5-1, the J gene TRBJ2-1; perhaps TRBD2 as D (5 bases). Deletions cut 3 bases from V and 5 bases from J, with 9 bases between. Germline CDR1 and CDR2: SGHRS and YFSETQ. CDR3 size: 13 residues. The CDR3 protein is CASSYGLHNEQFF. The CDR3 nucleotides are TGCGCCAGCAGCTACGGACTCCACAATGAGCAGTTCTTC.

This clonotype was observed at least ten times. J is TRBJ2-7 and V is TRBV7-2; the match to TRBD2 covers 8 bases. Losses at the gene ends were 5 bases for V and 5 bases for J; bases not matched to a gene: 17. This CDR3 comprises 17 residues. Germline CDR1 SGHTA, CDR2 FQGNSA. CDR3 amino acids: CASSLQPAAGRVDEQYF. Here the CDR3 DNA reads TGTGCCAGCAGCCTTCAGCCCGCTGCCGGGAGGGTCGACGAGCAGTACTTC. Complete variable domain (other parts from reference TRBV7-2 and TRBJ2-7): GAGVSQSPSNKVTEKGKDVELRCDPISGHTALYWYRQSLGQGLEFLIYFQGNSAPDKSGLPSDRFSAERTGGSVSTLTIQRTQQEDSAVYLCASSLQPAAGRVDEQYFGPGTRLTVT.

There are a few counts of this clonotype. The chain employs TRBV11-3 and TRBJ1-2; 10 nucleotides match TRBD1. The length of the CDR3 is 14 residues. Germline V gene sequence: CDR1 SGHNT, CDR2 YENEEA. V lost 4 bases, J lost 7 bases, and 6 bases stayed unmatched. In nucleotides, the CDR3 is TGTGCCAGCAGCTCCTTGACAGGGGGCAGTGGCTACACCTTC. The encoded protein is CASSSLTGGSGYTF.